Below, 13 T cell receptor beta chains from the same sample are listed, as sequenced in a study of control samples from healthy donors and cancer patients. TCRdb's copy holds only in-frame clones and misses some; the assay was immunoSEQ multiplex PCR. The sample holds 85,000 to 120,000 clones, around 92% seen once. The sample consisted of blood. Receptor source: a woman younger than 35 in good health.

This sequence joins TRBV6-1 and TRBJ1-2; 7 positions match TRBD1. Germline V gene data show CDR1 as MNHNS and CDR2 as SASEGT. This CDR3 has 15 amino acids. With 3 bases clipped from V and 2 bases from J, the junction kept 6 bases outside the gene matches. The CDR3: CASSEGDSPNYGYTF. The CDR3 nucleotides are TGTGCCAGCAGTGAGGGGGACAGTCCCAACTATGGCTACACCTTC.

This clone is a singleton in its sample. J is TRBJ2-1 and V is TRBV5-1; 14 nucleotides line up with TRBD2. The junction had 6 bases not matched to a gene; V was cut back by 5 bases and J by 8 bases. This CDR3 contains 15 residues. Germline lookup yields CDR1 SGHRS and CDR2 YFSETQ. The CDR3 protein is CASRPGLAGVDEQFF. In DNA, the CDR3 is TGCGCCAGCAGACCGGGACTAGCGGGAGTGGATGAGCAGTTCTTC.

This clone was seen just once. V gene TRBV6-2 or TRBV6-3 combines with J gene TRBJ2-2, with D perhaps matching TRBD1 (7 bases). Trimming removed 6 bases at V and 1 base at J, with 15 bases between. CDR1 is MNHEY, CDR2 SVGEGT, per germline. The CDR3 sequence is 16 residues long. The CDR3 is CASSPWGDRNTGELFF. The CDR3 DNA is TGTGCCAGCAGCCCCTGGGGGGACAGGAACACCGGGGAGCTGTTTTTT.

The V and J genes are TRBV19 and TRBJ1-5, with D uncertain. This CDR3 spans 13 amino acids. The germline gives CDR1 LNHDA, CDR2 SQIVND (reference sequence). Trimming left V 4 bases short and J 0 bases short, with 4 bases between. The CDR3 sequence is CASSTDSNQPQHF. As DNA, the CDR3 is TGTGCCAGTAGTACGGATAGCAATCAGCCCCAGCATTTT.

The chain uses TRBV10-3 and TRBJ2-5; D is unresolved. This CDR3 region has 13 residues. Germline values: CDR1 ENHRY, CDR2 SYGVKD. The germline V and J ends were trimmed by 7 bases and 5 bases, with 14 bases remaining between them. The chain's CDR3 is CAINEGILETQYF. As DNA, the CDR3 is TGTGCCATCAATGAAGGGATACTCGAGACCCAGTACTTC.

The V call is TRBV5-1, the J call TRBJ1-1; D uncertain. The germline V gene has CDR1 SGHRS and CDR2 YFSETQ. This CDR3 has 14 residues. With 2 bases removed from V and 2 bases from J, the gap between germline ends came to 10 bases. This CDR3 is CASSFSTDNTEAFF. As DNA, the CDR3 is TGCGCCAGCAGCTTCTCAACGGATAACACTGAAGCTTTCTTT.

The chain joins TRBV30 to TRBJ2-1; 8 bases align to TRBD1. The CDR3 runs to 14 residues. CDR1 is GTSNPN and CDR2 is SVGIG in the germline V gene (reference sequence). Losses at the gene ends were 8 bases for V and 0 bases for J; bases not matched to a gene: 6. CDR3 nucleotide sequence: TGTGCCGGAGCAACAGGGGGCTCCTACAATGAGCAGTTCTTC. As protein: CAGATGGSYNEQFF.

The rearrangement links TRBV6-6 to TRBJ2-7; D is unresolved. V gave up 5 bases and J gave up 0 bases, with 5 bases separating them. The germline gives CDR1 MNHNY, CDR2 SVGAGI (reference sequence). This CDR3 is 12 amino acids long. The DNA of the CDR3 is TGTGCCAGCAGTCAGAGCTCCTACGAGCAGTACTTC. This encodes CASSQSSYEQYF.

This rearrangement joins TRBV5-4 to TRBJ1-3, with D perhaps TRBD1 (5 bases). This CDR3 spans 15 amino acids. Per the germline V gene, CDR1 is SGHNT and CDR2 is YYREEE (reference sequence). The V gene lost 3 bases and the J gene lost 2 bases, with 12 bases spanning the gap. The CDR3 bases are TGTGCCAGCAGCTCCCCGCAGGGAGCTGGAAACACCATATATTTT. Protein: CASSSPQGAGNTIYF.

The table lists this clone with a count of one. V and J are TRBV7-2 and TRBJ1-3, with 9 bases that match TRBD1. There are 16 residues in the CDR3. The germline V gene has CDR1 SGHTA and CDR2 FQGNSA. V was pared by 1 base and J by 4 bases, with 5 bases of the junction left unmatched. CDR3 residues: CASSLGDRARGNTIYF. For the CDR3, the DNA is TGTGCCAGCAGCTTAGGGGACAGGGCGAGGGGAAACACCATATATTTT.

V and J are TRBV3-1 (or the pseudogene TRBV3-2) and TRBJ2-3, with 9 bases matching TRBD2. V lost 3 bases to trimming and J lost 4 bases; unmatched junction nucleotides: 11. Per the germline V gene, CDR1 is LGHDT and CDR2 is YNNKEL (reference sequence). The CDR3 sequence is 17 residues long. CDR3 bases: TGTGCCAGCAGCCATTTCTTAGCGGGAGTGGAATCAGATACGCAGTATTTT. This gives the protein CASSHFLAGVESDTQYF.

J is TRBJ2-1 and V is TRBV11-1; 11 nucleotides align to TRBD2. The length of the CDR3 is 15 residues. After removal of 5 bases from V and 9 bases from J, the junction contained 9 bases not matched to a gene. Germline V gives CDR1 SGHAT, CDR2 FQDESV (reference sequence). In DNA form, the CDR3 reads TGTGCCAGCAGCGTAACTAGCGGGAGCTCTGGTGAGCAGTTCTTC. This translates into CASSVTSGSSGEQFF.

The V and J genes are TRBV2 and TRBJ2-7; D ambiguous. Trimming stripped 8 bases from V and 4 bases from J, with 12 bases between. CDR3 length: 12 residues. Germline V gene sequence: CDR1 SNHLY, CDR2 FYNNEI. In DNA form, the CDR3 reads TGTGCCAGCCAGTTTGGGGAATACGAGCAGTACTTC. Its translation: CASQFGEYEQYF.